The clone carrying this TCR beta chain turned up a few times. Original data processing: Nucleated cell number was recorded as an estimate derived from reference gene primer amplification. Using immunoSEQ multiplex PCR, the repertoire was profiled, and TCRdb retains in-frame clones only, with some absent. The V and J calls and the clone size are those of that table, but D and trimming were determined from the DNA. Of about 160,000 clones listed, about 85% are singletons. This entry comes from a study of blood T cell repertoires in COVID-19. Study at large: Acute and convalescent COVID-19 specimens originated in the United States, Italy and Spain. T cells, B-cell-depleted T cells, or PBMCs supplied cDNA or gDNA.

Trimming shortened V by 4 bases and J by 1 base, and 13 bases separated the two germline ends. The V gene's germline CDR1 is SGHAT and CDR2 FQNNGV. The CDR3 covers 16 residues. Sequences were obtained from peripheral blood. The sequence was collected from a man aged 65 to 85 who had recovered from COVID-19. The chain couples TRBV11-2 to TRBJ2-2; D remains unclear. Here the CDR3 DNA reads TGTGCCAGCAGCTCGATCAGTGGTCGGAACACCGGGGAGCTGTTTTTT. This codes for CASSSISGRNTGELFF.